This T cell receptor beta chain stems from a study of cytomegalovirus exposure and HLA in healthy donors. Between the trimmed V and J ends, which lost 3 bases and 2 bases, there was a span of 12 bases. CDR1 SGHDT and CDR2 YYEEEE come from the germline V gene. This CDR3 comprises 14 residues. The donors were part of the validation cohort of over a hundred subjects. That cohort was separate from the first cohort, which comprised under 750 subjects. A note on this clone: Antigen: not known.

The repertoire was sequenced with immunoSEQ multiplex PCR; TCRdb's copy has only in-frame clones and lacks some. The sample consists of 120,000 or so clones, 89% of them appearing once. Study-wide points: The tendency of first-cohort TCR clusters to co-occur in the roughly 130 validation repertoires was the finding of a later analysis. Confirmation was obtained in vitro that three CMV-associated chains are specific for CMV antigens. Researchers counted roughly 150 TCR beta chains as cytomegalovirus-associated.

The chain couples TRBV5-6 to TRBJ2-7; D is possibly TRBD1 (6 bases). This TCR came from a young woman in good health and CMV-seronegative. Source material: PBMCs. This chain's CDR3 is CASSSTQGTYEQYF. CDR3 DNA sequence: TGTGCCAGCAGCTCGACACAGGGTACCTACGAGCAGTACTTC.